This is a list of T cell receptor beta chains from one sample in a study of blood T cell repertoires in COVID-19. The table came from immunoSEQ multiplex PCR; TCRdb's copy has only in-frame clones and leaves some out. The sample shows 250,000 to 300,000 clones, approximately 87% of them seen only once. The material sequenced was peripheral blood. Source of these receptors: a woman aged 25-40 years with COVID-19, enrolled during active disease. Both conserved end residues are trimmed from each CDR3. Each record gives: D gene, V gene, CDR3 protein. D genes are given only for firm matches.

TRBD2,TRBV5-5,ASSSGTTYNEQF
-,TRBV5-6,ASSLGQAIYGYT
TRBD1,TRBV3-1/TRBV3-2,ASSYRGVEKLF
-,TRBV14,ASSRTRGYGYT
-,TRBV7-9,ASSFGGETQY
TRBD2,TRBV4-2,ASSQESGGGNTGELF
-,TRBV27,ASSPIGAGELF
-,TRBV15,ATSLVSQETQY
-,TRBV2,ASKWTVNTGELF
TRBD1,TRBV10-2,ASSGPGTDNSPLH
-,TRBV5-1,ASSSSRDSRGRTDTQY
TRBD2,TRBV7-9,ASSSTWTSGSYNEQF
TRBD1,TRBV7-2,ASSLEGGTGYEQY
TRBD1,TRBV5-1,ASSPDRGPGNTIY
-,TRBV5-1,ASQLGRGPTYEQY
-,TRBV10-1,ASEDREGTYEQY
-,TRBV19,ASSPWGPSSYEQY
-,TRBV12-3/TRBV12-4,ASRSQGTEAF
-,TRBV5-6,ASSFAYEQY
TRBD1,TRBV5-1,ASSLGDRANTEAF
-,TRBV6-5,ASSYRGMGSGHTIY
TRBD1,TRBV13,ASSLDRGYEQY
TRBD2,TRBV15,ATSTLERGYYEQY
-,TRBV6-4,ASSDWHGGLGYT
-,TRBV7-9,ASNIPSQEAF
-,TRBV30,AWSVLRGLAEAF
TRBD1,TRBV4-1,ASSPQGAGDYEQY
-,TRBV6-5,ASSYEGAGYT
-,TRBV5-1,ASSLTTDYNEQF
-,TRBV3-1/TRBV3-2,ASSQGRARSPLH
TRBD1,TRBV13,ASSFRDRGPREKLF
-,TRBV28,ASSKTDSMEKLF
TRBD1,TRBV30,AWDGGTGRNTIY
-,TRBV5-8,ASSRPQGRDTIY
-,TRBV19,ASSTPQGKLPTGELF
-,TRBV11-2,ASSLDTDEQY
-,TRBV5-1,ASSSTSHTDTQY
TRBD1,TRBV19,ASSIGTGTAEGYT
TRBD1,TRBV2,ARGQVTDTQY
-,TRBV3-1/TRBV3-2,ASSQAIHTEAF
-,TRBV1,TSSQDHVGRTQRERAEQY
TRBD1,TRBV3-1/TRBV3-2,ASSQSDRDYQPQH
TRBD1,TRBV5-4,ASSWGTGYSYGYT
TRBD2,TRBV4-1,ASSGVGLADNNEQF
-,TRBV3-1/TRBV3-2,ASSLAHSYEQY
TRBD1,TRBV3-1/TRBV3-2,ASSQDIIEDRGQNIQY
TRBD1,TRBV28,ASSFGGQGYEQY
-,TRBV24-1,ATSDFGAHEQY
TRBD1,TRBV11-2,ASSLPGTGTDEQF
-,TRBV19,ASSTQASNYGYT
-,TRBV19,ASRIFGGTSGANVLT
TRBD1,TRBV10-1,ATRDSLNTEAF
-,TRBV19,ASSMGGNTEAF
-,TRBV12-3/TRBV12-4,ASSFRGNHEQF